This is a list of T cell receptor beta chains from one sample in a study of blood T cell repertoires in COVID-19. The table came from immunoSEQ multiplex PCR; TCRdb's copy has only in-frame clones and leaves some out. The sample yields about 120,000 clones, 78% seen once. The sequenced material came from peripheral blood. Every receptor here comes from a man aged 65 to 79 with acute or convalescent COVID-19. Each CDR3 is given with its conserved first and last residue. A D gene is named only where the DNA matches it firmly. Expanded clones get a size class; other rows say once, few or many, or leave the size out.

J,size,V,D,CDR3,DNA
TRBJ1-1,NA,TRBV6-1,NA,CASSDWRGRMNTEAFF,TGTGCCAGCAGTGACTGGAGGGGCAGGATGAACACTGAAGCTTTCTTT
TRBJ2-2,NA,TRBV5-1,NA,CASSPMGTVGTGELFF,TGCGCCAGCAGCCCGATGGGGACTGTTGGCACCGGGGAGCTGTTTTTT
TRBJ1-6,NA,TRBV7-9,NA,CASSLADFLSRYNSPLHF,TGTGCCAGCAGCTTAGCGGACTTTCTGTCGAGGTATAATTCACCCCTCCACTTT
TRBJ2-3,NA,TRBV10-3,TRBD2,CAIRPEMTSGSTDTQYF,TGTGCCATCAGACCCGAAATGACTAGCGGTAGCACAGATACGCAGTATTTT
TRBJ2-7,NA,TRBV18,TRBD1,CASSPSNRGFEQYF,TGTGCCAGCTCACCGTCTAACAGGGGTTTCGAGCAGTACTTC
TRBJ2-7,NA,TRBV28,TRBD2,CASSLLAGGNYEQYF,TGTGCCAGCAGTCTACTAGCGGGGGGGAACTACGAGCAGTACTTC
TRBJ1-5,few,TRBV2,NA,CASSDQYQPQHF,TGTGCCAGCAGTGATCAGTATCAGCCCCAGCATTTT
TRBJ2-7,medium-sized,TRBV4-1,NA,CASSSRGGYEQYF,TGCGCCAGCAGTTCCCGTGGGGGGTACGAGCAGTACTTC
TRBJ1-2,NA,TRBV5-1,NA,CASSLADMINYDYTF,TGCGCCAGCAGCTTGGCCGATATGATTAACTATGACTACACCTTC
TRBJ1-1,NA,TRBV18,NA,CASSPRVTEAFF,TGTGCCAGCTCACCGAGAGTCACTGAAGCTTTCTTT
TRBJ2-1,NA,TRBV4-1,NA,CASSQAGGGYNEQFF,TGCGCCAGCAGCCAGGCAGGGGGAGGCTACAATGAGCAGTTCTTC
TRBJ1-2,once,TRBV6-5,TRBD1,CASSKGQGSDGYTF,TGTGCCAGCAGTAAGGGACAGGGGTCGGATGGCTACACCTTC
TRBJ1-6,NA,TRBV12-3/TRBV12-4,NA,CASSGGSNSPLHF,TGTGCCAGCAGTGGCGGGAGTAATTCACCCCTCCACTTT
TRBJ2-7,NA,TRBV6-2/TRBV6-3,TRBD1,CASSPGTGWAREQYF,TGTGCCAGCAGCCCGGGGACAGGGTGGGCGCGCGAGCAGTACTTC
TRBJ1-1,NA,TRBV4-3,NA,CASSQDGRLGAFF,TGCGCCAGCAGCCAAGACGGGAGGCTGGGAGCTTTCTTT
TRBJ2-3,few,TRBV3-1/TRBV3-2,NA,CASSQARGDTQYF,TGTGCCAGCAGCCAGGCCAGGGGAGATACGCAGTATTTT
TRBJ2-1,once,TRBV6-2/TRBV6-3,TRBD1,CASSYSRDRRKGAPGRFF,TGTGCCAGCAGTTACTCTAGGGACAGGAGAAAAGGGGCCCCAGGTCGGTTCTTC
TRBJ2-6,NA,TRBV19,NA,CASSIVPRESGANVLTF,TGTGCCAGTAGTATAGTCCCCCGTGAGTCTGGGGCCAACGTCCTGACTTTC
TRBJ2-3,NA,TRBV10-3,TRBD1,CAISRQGTADTQYF,TGTGCCATCAGTCGACAGGGGACGGCAGATACGCAGTATTTT
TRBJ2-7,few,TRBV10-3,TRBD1,CAISESGTGAEQYF,TGTGCCATCAGTGAGTCTGGAACAGGGGCCGAGCAGTACTTC
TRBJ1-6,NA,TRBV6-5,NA,CASRGGNRPSPLHF,TGTGCCAGCAGAGGGGGTAATCGGCCCTCACCCCTCCACTTT
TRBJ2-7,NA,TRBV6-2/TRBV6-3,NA,CASSYSRARGYEQYF,TGTGCCAGCAGTTACAGTAGGGCGCGGGGCTACGAGCAGTACTTC
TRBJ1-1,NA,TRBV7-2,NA,CASSLGPGGGTEAFF,TGTGCCAGCAGCTTAGGGCCCGGGGGAGGCACTGAAGCTTTCTTT
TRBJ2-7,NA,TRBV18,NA,CASSPPGLPLEQYF,TGTGCCAGCTCACCACCGGGACTTCCTTTGGAGCAGTACTTC
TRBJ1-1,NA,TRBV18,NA,CASSTKRAEDTEAFF,TGTGCCAGCTCTACCAAGAGGGCGGAGGACACTGAAGCTTTCTTT
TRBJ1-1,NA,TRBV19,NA,CASTNGPLEAFF,TGTGCCAGTACAAATGGGCCGCTTGAAGCTTTCTTT
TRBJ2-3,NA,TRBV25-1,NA,CASSDPRGAGDTQYF,TGTGCCAGCAGTGACCCCCGGGGGGCGGGAGATACGCAGTATTTT
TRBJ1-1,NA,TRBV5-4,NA,CASSPPVGVTEAFF,TGTGCCAGCAGCCCCCCGGTAGGGGTCACTGAAGCTTTCTTT
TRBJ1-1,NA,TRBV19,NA,CASSIGPGRSTEAFF,TGTGCCAGTAGTATAGGTCCAGGGAGGAGCACTGAAGCTTTCTTT
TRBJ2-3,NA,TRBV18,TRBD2,CASSLYSGGADTQYF,TGTGCCAGCTCACTTTATAGCGGGGGGGCCGATACGCAGTATTTT
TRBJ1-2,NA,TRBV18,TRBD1,CASPQGQGNRNYGYTF,TGTGCCAGCCCACAGGGACAGGGGAACCGTAACTATGGCTACACCTTC
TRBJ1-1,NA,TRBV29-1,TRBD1,CSVEDPGQGGFAFF,TGCAGCGTTGAAGACCCGGGACAGGGAGGTTTTGCTTTCTTT
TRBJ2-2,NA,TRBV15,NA,CATSRSPITGELFF,TGTGCCACCAGCAGAAGCCCTATCACCGGGGAGCTGTTTTTT
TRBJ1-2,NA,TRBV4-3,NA,CASSQARERYGYTF,TGCGCCAGCAGCCAAGCTCGGGAACGCTATGGCTACACCTTC
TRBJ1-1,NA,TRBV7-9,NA,CASSSHGRPTEAFF,TGTGCCAGCAGCTCTCACGGGAGGCCCACTGAAGCTTTCTTT
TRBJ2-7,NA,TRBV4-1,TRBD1,CASSHVGQGNEQYF,TGCGCCAGCAGCCACGTCGGACAGGGAAACGAGCAGTACTTC
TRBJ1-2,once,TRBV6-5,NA,CASSRGGNYGYTF,TGTGCCAGCAGTCGAGGGGGAAACTATGGCTACACCTTC
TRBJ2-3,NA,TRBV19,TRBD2,CASSQSGGGADTQYF,TGTGCCAGTAGCCAAAGTGGCGGGGGGGCGGATACGCAGTATTTT
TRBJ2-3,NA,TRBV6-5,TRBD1,CASRTGVRDTQYF,TGTGCCAGTCGGACAGGCGTAAGAGATACGCAGTATTTT
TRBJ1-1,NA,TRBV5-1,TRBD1,CASSLQGEDTEAFF,TGCGCCAGCAGCTTACAGGGGGAGGATACTGAAGCTTTCTTT
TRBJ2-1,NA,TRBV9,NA,CASSVGGVRNNEQFF,TGTGCCAGCAGCGTAGGGGGGGTCCGTAACAATGAGCAGTTCTTC
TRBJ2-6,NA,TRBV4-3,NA,CASSQGAQGSTLNVLTF,TGCGCCAGCAGCCAAGGGGCCCAGGGATCCACACTCAACGTCCTGACTTTC